The T cell receptor (beta chain) described here comes from a study of control samples from healthy donors and cancer patients. The repertoire was sequenced with immunoSEQ multiplex PCR; TCRdb's copy has only in-frame clones and lacks some. Among around 48,000 clones, 85% to 95% were seen once, and the ten largest hold less than 25%. Germline V gives CDR1 LNHDA, CDR2 SQIVND (reference sequence). The J segment lost 7 bases and the V segment lost 4 bases, leaving 9 bases of the junction unmatched. The CDR3 consists of 15 residues. This receptor was taken from a woman aged 45-60 years with head and neck cancer. The sequenced sample consisted of PBMCs. The chain has TRBV19 and TRBJ1-4; 7 bases match TRBD1. The DNA for the CDR3 is TGTGCCAGTAGTACCCCAGGGGGAAGAGTTGAAAAACTGTTTTTT. Protein sequence: CASSTPGGRVEKLFF.